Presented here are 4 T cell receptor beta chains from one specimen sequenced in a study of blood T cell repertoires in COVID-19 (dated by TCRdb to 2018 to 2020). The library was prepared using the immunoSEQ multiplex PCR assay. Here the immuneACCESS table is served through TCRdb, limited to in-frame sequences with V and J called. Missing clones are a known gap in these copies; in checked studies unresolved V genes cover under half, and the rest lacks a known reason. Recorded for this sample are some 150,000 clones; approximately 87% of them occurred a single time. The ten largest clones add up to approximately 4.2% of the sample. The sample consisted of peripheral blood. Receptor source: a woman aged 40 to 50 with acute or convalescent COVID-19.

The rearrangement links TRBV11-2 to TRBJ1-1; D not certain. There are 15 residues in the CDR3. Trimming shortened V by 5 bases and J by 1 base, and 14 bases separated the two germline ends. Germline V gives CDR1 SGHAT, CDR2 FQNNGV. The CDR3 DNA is TGTGCCAGCAGCCTAACGCCGCGGGCGAACACTGAAGCTTTCTTT. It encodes CASSLTPRANTEAFF.

CDR3 sequence: CASGAPTGAFGNGPQHF. CDR3 nucleotides: TGTGCTAGTGGTGCCCCTACAGGGGCCTTCGGCAATGGGCCCCAGCATTTT. The genes are TRBV12-5 and TRBJ1-5; TRBD1 matches at 7 bases. CDR3 length equals 17 residues. Unmatched junction bases numbered 19, after V lost 5 bases and J lost 9 bases. CDR1 and CDR2 (germline): LGHNT, FRNRAP.

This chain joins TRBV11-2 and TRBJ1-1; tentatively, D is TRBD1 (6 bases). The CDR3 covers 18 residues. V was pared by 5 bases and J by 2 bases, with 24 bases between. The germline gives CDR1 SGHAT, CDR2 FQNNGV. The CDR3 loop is CASSPPDRIRMNNTEAFF. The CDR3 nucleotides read TGTGCCAGCAGCCCTCCCGACAGGATCAGGATGAATAACACTGAAGCTTTCTTT.

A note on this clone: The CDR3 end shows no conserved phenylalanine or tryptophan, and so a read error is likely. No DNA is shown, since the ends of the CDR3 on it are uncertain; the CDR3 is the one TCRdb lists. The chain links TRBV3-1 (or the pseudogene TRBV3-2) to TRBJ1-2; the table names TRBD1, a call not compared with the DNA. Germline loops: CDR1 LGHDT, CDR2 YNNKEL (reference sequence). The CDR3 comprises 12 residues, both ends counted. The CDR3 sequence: CASSRQPGPIYV.